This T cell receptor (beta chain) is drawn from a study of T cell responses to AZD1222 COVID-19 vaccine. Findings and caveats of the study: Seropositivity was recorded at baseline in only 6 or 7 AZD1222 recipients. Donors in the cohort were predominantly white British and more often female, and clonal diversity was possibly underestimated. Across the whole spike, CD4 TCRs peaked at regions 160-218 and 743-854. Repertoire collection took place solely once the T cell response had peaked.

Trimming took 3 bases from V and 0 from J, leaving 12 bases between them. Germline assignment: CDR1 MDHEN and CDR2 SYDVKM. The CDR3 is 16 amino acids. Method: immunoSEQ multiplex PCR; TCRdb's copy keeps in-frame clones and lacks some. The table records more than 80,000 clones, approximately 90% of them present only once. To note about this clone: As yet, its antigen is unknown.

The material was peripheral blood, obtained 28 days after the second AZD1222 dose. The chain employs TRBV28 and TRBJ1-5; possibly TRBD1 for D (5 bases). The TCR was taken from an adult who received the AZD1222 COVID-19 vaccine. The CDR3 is CASSLLQGHSNQPQHF. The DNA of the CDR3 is TGTGCCAGCAGTTTGTTGCAGGGTCATAGCAATCAGCCCCAGCATTTT.